The present TCR beta chain was sequenced within a study of blood T cell repertoires in COVID-19. Study-level information: COVID-19 samples from acute and convalescent phases originated in the United States, Italy and Spain. PBMCs, B-cell-depleted T cells, or T cells provided the cDNA or gDNA that made up the material.

Participants reported their clinical history, and cohort assignment relied on those reports. The CDR3 has 13 residues. The V and J ends lost 0 bases and 3 bases respectively, with 5 bases between them. The germline V gene has CDR1 MNHEY and CDR2 SMNVEV (reference sequence). Here immunoSEQ multiplex PCR was the method, and the copy in TCRdb shows in-frame clones only, minus some. The sample lists hundreds of thousands of clones; approximately 89% were seen once. The sequencing sample was made of PBMCs or T cells enriched from blood (not recorded which). This receptor was taken from a woman aged 25 to 39 with acute COVID-19. This chain joins TRBV27 and TRBJ1-2; D remains ambiguous. CDR3 region: CASSLSADYGYTF. The CDR3 coding sequence is TGTGCCAGCAGTTTATCGGCAGACTATGGCTACACCTTC.